The present entry profiles one T cell receptor beta chain with its context. This clonotype has a count of ten or more. Its antigen remains unidentified. Base qualities are not provided; no much larger clone lies one nucleotide away. The method was RT-PCR. TCRdb records NextSeq 550 as the sequencer. The public sequencing data were trimmed at Q25 with fastp and processed into clonotypes with MiXCR by TCRdb, which kept only in-frame beta chains. Each CDR3 protein appears once, grouped with its most common genes and DNA. This sample holds about 150,000 distinct CDR3 sequences; nearly 25% were observed only once. The biggest ten clones account for more than 25% of the sample. Its CDR3 holds 15 amino acids, cysteine through phenylalanine. The sequence is cut down to CDR3 DNA, 45 bases in frame from base 1. The germline V gene sets CDR1 to SGHRS and CDR2 to YFSETQ. Germline trimming amounts to 2 bases on V and 3 bases on J, with 3 as the count of junction bases outside the gene matches.

The sample comes from a study of patients and donors after allogeneic stem cell transplantation (TCRdb year 2020). Sequenced input: blood, either unsorted or a sorted T cell fraction (not recorded which). The source is a human donor who was either an allogeneic HSCT recipient or a stem cell or donor lymphocyte infusion donor (not recorded which). It is not recorded whose cells these are; they may come from a transplant donor. This receptor chain uses TRBV5-1 and TRBJ1-1; 11 bases in between match TRBD1. The nucleotide sequence is given as TGCGCCAGCAGCTTCGGGGGACAGGGGGACACTGAAGCTTTCTTT. The translation is CASSFGGQGDTEAFF.